Listed below are T cell receptor beta chains from one sample, sequenced in a study of beta chain features in type 1 diabetes. Assay used: immunoSEQ multiplex PCR; TCRdb lists only in-frame clones, some missing. The sample contains 300,000 to 350,000 clones, 7.5% to 9% of which appear only once. Source material: central memory CD4+ T cells from blood. These receptors originate from a woman aged 18-29 years in good health. CDR3s include the opening cysteine and the closing phenylalanine or tryptophan. A D gene is named only where the DNA matches it firmly. Part of the rows lack a size; the others show once, few, many or a class for expanded clones.

CDR3 protein | CDR3 DNA | V gene | clone size | J gene | D gene
CASSLDPNTGELFF | TGTGCCAGCAGCTTGGACCCCAACACCGGGGAGCTGTTTTTT | TRBV5-4 | many | TRBJ2-2 | .
CASSLDPSARRGFEQFF | TGTGCCAGCAGCTTAGATCCCTCAGCGCGAAGGGGGTTTGAGCAGTTCTTC | TRBV7-2 | . | TRBJ2-1 | .
CASSLEGPGANVLTF | TGTGCCAGCAGCTTAGAAGGGCCCGGGGCCAACGTCCTGACTTTC | TRBV11-2 | few | TRBJ2-6 | .
CASSALAGVIGELFF | TGTGCCAGCAGTGCCCTAGCGGGAGTAATCGGGGAGCTGTTTTTT | TRBV28 | . | TRBJ2-2 | TRBD2
CASSPGQPGANVLTF | TGTGCCAGCAGCCCCGGACAGCCTGGGGCCAACGTCCTGACTTTC | TRBV7-2 | many | TRBJ2-6 | .
CASRAGAFTGELFF | TGTGCCAGTCGAGCGGGAGCATTCACCGGGGAGCTGTTTTTT | TRBV6-6 | . | TRBJ2-2 | TRBD2
CASSLLVSGELFF | TGTGCCAGCAGTTTATTGGTTTCCGGGGAGCTGTTTTTT | TRBV27 | few | TRBJ2-2 | .
CASSYQGARGYTF | TGTGCCAGCAGCTATCAGGGGGCGAGAGGCTACACCTTC | TRBV27 | . | TRBJ1-2 | TRBD1
CASSQDLTPSGTETQYF | TGCGCCAGCAGCCAAGATTTGACCCCCTCCGGGACAGAGACCCAGTACTTC | TRBV4-3 | few | TRBJ2-5 | .
CASRGRGKETQYF | TGTGCCAGCAGGGGCAGGGGCAAAGAGACCCAGTACTTC | TRBV28 | few | TRBJ2-5 | .
CASSEGIAGGIETQYF | TGTGCCAGCAGCGAGGGGATAGCGGGAGGCATAGAGACCCAGTACTTC | TRBV4-2 | . | TRBJ2-5 | TRBD2
CASSQELAAYTDTQYF | TGCGCCAGCAGCCAAGAACTAGCGGCATACACAGATACGCAGTATTTT | TRBV4-3 | few | TRBJ2-3 | TRBD2
CASSLSGSYNEQFF | TGTGCCAGCAGCTTATCTGGGTCCTACAATGAGCAGTTCTTC | TRBV7-3 | . | TRBJ2-1 | .
CASSTRQGAVTGELFF | TGTGCCAGCAGCACCCGACAGGGGGCTGTGACCGGGGAGCTGTTTTTT | TRBV7-3 | . | TRBJ2-2 | TRBD1
CASSADRGKTQYF | TGCGCCAGCAGCGCGGACAGGGGGAAGACCCAGTACTTC | TRBV5-1 | . | TRBJ2-5 | TRBD1
CASSLKRGSTDTQYF | TGTGCCAGCAGCTTAAAGCGGGGCAGCACAGATACGCAGTATTTT | TRBV7-2 | . | TRBJ2-3 | TRBD2
CASSARSTTARGNTIYF | TGTGCCAGCAGCGCGCGTAGTACGACAGCCCGGGGAAACACCATATATTTT | TRBV9 | . | TRBJ1-3 | .
CASSMSTSGLNEQYF | TGTGCCAGTAGTATGTCGACTAGCGGGCTGAACGAGCAGTACTTC | TRBV19 | . | TRBJ2-7 | TRBD2
CASSPPSVGYGYTF | TGTGCCAGCTCACCACCTTCCGTGGGCTATGGCTACACCTTC | TRBV18 | . | TRBJ1-2 | .
CASSSSSGRNTQYF | TGTGCCAGCAGTTCCTCTAGCGGGAGAAATACGCAGTATTTT | TRBV27 | . | TRBJ2-3 | TRBD2
CASSIERVQFF | TGTGCCAGTAGTATCGAGCGGGTGCAGTTCTTC | TRBV19 | . | TRBJ2-1 | .
CASSSRDSDGYTF | TGCGCCAGCAGCTCCCGGGACAGTGATGGCTACACCTTC | TRBV5-1 | few | TRBJ1-2 | TRBD1
CASSPPEARETQYF | TGTGCCAGCTCACCACCGGAGGCTCGAGAGACCCAGTACTTC | TRBV18 | many | TRBJ2-5 | .
CATSRGQGGEEQYF | TGTGCCACCAGCAGGGGACAGGGGGGCGAAGAGCAGTACTTC | TRBV15 | . | TRBJ2-5 | TRBD1
CASSLTGRSGYTF | TGCGCCAGCAGCTTGACAGGGAGAAGTGGCTACACCTTC | TRBV5-1 | few | TRBJ1-2 | .
CASSAGGDNNQPQHF | TGCGCCAGCAGCGCGGGCGGGGACAACAATCAGCCCCAGCATTTT | TRBV5-1 | few | TRBJ1-5 | .
CASSLTGIGGDTQYF | TGTGCCAGCAGCTTGACAGGGATCGGCGGAGATACGCAGTATTTT | TRBV5-5 | few | TRBJ2-3 | .